The 31 T cell receptor beta chains below were found in one sample sequenced in a study of cytomegalovirus exposure and HLA in healthy donors. 13 Jbeta primers and 60 Vbeta primers were used for the PCR. TCRdb keeps only in-frame clones here, not all; method: immunoSEQ multiplex PCR. The table records 110,000 to 150,000 clones, 60% to 75% of them present only once. Sequenced: PBMCs. The source of these receptors is a man aged 25-45 years in good health and CMV-seronegative.

This chain joins TRBV6-1 and TRBJ2-7; the match to TRBD2 covers 10 bases. The CDR3 spans 16 residues. V was pared by 2 bases and J by 5 bases, with 9 bases of the junction left unmatched. The V gene's germline CDR1 is MNHNS and CDR2 SASEGT. This CDR3 is CASSEIAGGSTNEQYF. The CDR3 DNA follows: TGTGCCAGCAGTGAAATAGCGGGGGGATCTACCAACGAGCAGTACTTC.

As to this clone: The germline gene is not matched at one end of the junction; a read error may be the cause. V usage is TRBV19 and J usage is TRBJ2-4; the match to TRBD2 covers 13 bases. CDR3 size: 16 residues. The germline CDR1 and CDR2 sequences are LNHDA and SQIVND (reference sequence). The CDR3 spells CASRGGTSGTKNSQYF. CDR3 DNA sequence: TGTGCCAGCCGAGGCGGGACTAGCGGGACCAAAAACAGTCAGTACTTC.

The chain employs TRBV21-1 and TRBJ2-1; the table names TRBD1, a call not compared with the DNA. TRBV21-1 is shown as a pseudogene. This CDR3 region has 14 residues. The CDR3 here is CASSTELGLIEQFF. The DNA of the CDR3 is TGTGCCAGCAGCACCGAGCTTGGGCTTATTGAGCAGTTCTTC.

As regards this clone: Additional DNA sequences in this sample encode the identical CDR3. V is TRBV30 and J is TRBJ1-3, with no clear D. Trimming took off 0 bases at V and 0 bases at J, with 6 bases between the two ends. The CDR3 runs 14 residues. The V gene's germline CDR1 is GTSNPN and CDR2 SVGIG (reference sequence). The CDR3 region is CAWSVGSSGNTIYF. The CDR3 DNA sequence: TGTGCCTGGAGTGTTGGGAGCTCTGGAAACACCATATATTTT.

To note about this clone: At one end the junction does not follow the germline gene, possibly because of a read error. The CDR3 protein is CASSEGAGANGLTF. The CDR3 DNA follows: TGTGCCAGCAGCGAGGGGGCTGGGGCCAACGGCCTGACTTTC. The chain employs TRBV5-6 and TRBJ2-6; 7 bases line up with TRBD1. The CDR3 covers 14 residues. Germline V gene sequence: CDR1 SGHDT, CDR2 YYEEEE.

Only a few counts were recorded for this clone. The chain uses TRBV19 and TRBJ1-2, with 7 nucleotides matching TRBD1. The V gene end was trimmed by 7 bases and the J gene end by 4 bases; junction bases not matched to a gene: 6. The CDR3 length is 13 residues. Germline values: CDR1 LNHDA, CDR2 SQIVND (reference sequence). The CDR3: CASNYDRAYGYTF. DNA of the CDR3: TGTGCCAGTAACTATGACAGGGCCTATGGCTACACCTTC.

The V call is TRBV28, the J call TRBJ1-1; D is undetermined. The CDR3 loop spans 14 amino acids. Trimming removed 3 bases from V and 5 bases from J, with 13 bases in between. Germline loops: CDR1 MDHEN, CDR2 SYDVKM. The CDR3 is CASSFSLGPTEAFF. The DNA for the CDR3 is TGTGCCAGCAGTTTTTCCCTCGGTCCGACTGAAGCTTTCTTT.

The J gene is TRBJ1-5, the V gene TRBV6-5; a weak D match, TRBD1 (6 bases). There are 15 residues in the CDR3. Trimming left V 4 bases short and J 11 bases short, with 21 bases between. The germline V gene encodes CDR1 MNHEY and CDR2 SVGAGI. The CDR3 is CASSSAGDPILAQHF. The CDR3 DNA reads as TGTGCCAGCAGTTCCGCAGGGGACCCCATATTGGCCCAGCATTTT.

The chain employs TRBV6-5 and TRBJ2-5; no firm D call. Near its end, the DNA agrees better with TRBJ2-7, so the J call may be wrong. Germline CDR1 and CDR2: MNHEY and SVGAGI. The CDR3 length is 14 residues. CDR3 residues: CASSYGQTSYEQYF. Here the CDR3 DNA reads TGTGCCAGCAGTTATGGGCAGACATCCTACGAGCAGTACTTC.

The rearrangement links TRBV5-4 to TRBJ2-7; 8 positions match TRBD2. The germline CDR1 and CDR2 sequences are SGHNT and YYREEE (reference sequence). The CDR3 sequence is 17 residues long. The V and J ends lost 4 bases and 3 bases, in that order; junction bases with no gene match: 15. The CDR3 DNA follows: TGTGCCAGCAGCCCCGGCGGGTTCAGCGGGAGCGTCTACGAGCAGTACTTC. Protein sequence: CASSPGGFSGSVYEQYF.

This rearrangement joins TRBV7-9 to TRBJ2-5; 10 nucleotides agree with TRBD1. The J segment lost 4 bases and the V segment lost 3 bases, leaving 2 bases of the junction unmatched. This CDR3 region has 14 residues. Germline V gene lookup returns CDR1 SEHNR and CDR2 FQNEAQ (reference sequence). CDR3 bases: TGTGCCAGCAGCTTGACAGGGGGCATAGAGACCCAGTACTTC. The encoded protein is CASSLTGGIETQYF.

The rearrangement joins TRBV6-5 to TRBJ2-3; TRBD2 agrees at 9 bases. The CDR3 contains 16 residues. Trimming took 2 bases from V and 0 from J; bases not matched to a gene: 3. CDR1 and CDR2 from the germline V gene are MNHEY and SVGAGI. The CDR3 region is CASSYRGRASTDTQYF. The CDR3 bases are TGTGCCAGCAGTTACCGCGGGAGGGCTAGCACAGATACGCAGTATTTT.

The chain uses TRBV2 and TRBJ2-1; tentatively, D is TRBD2 (5 bases). This CDR3 spans 13 amino acids. CDR1 and CDR2 (germline): SNHLY, FYNNEI. V lost 10 bases and J 8 bases, leaving 18 bases between the germline ends. Here the CDR3 reads CATTQLLGDEQFF. Written as DNA, the CDR3 is TGTGCCACCACACAGCTTTTGGGAGATGAGCAGTTCTTC.

This clone appeared a few times. The rearrangement joins TRBV14 to TRBJ2-7; 7 positions agree with TRBD1. Germline-derived CDR1 and CDR2 are SGHDN and FVKESK. Losses at the gene ends were 4 bases for V and 2 bases for J; bases not matched to a gene: 8. CDR3 length equals 15 residues. CDR3 sequence: CASSPTGTVTYEQYF. In DNA, the CDR3 is TGTGCCAGCAGCCCAACCGGGACAGTTACCTACGAGCAGTACTTC.

V and J are TRBV6-4 and TRBJ1-5; maybe TRBD1 (6 bases). CDR3 length: 20 amino acids. Germline CDR1 reads MRHNA; CDR2 reads SNTAGT. Trimming stripped 2 bases from V and 1 base from J, with 24 bases between. In DNA form, the CDR3 reads TGTGCCAGCAGTGACCCATTAGGGCGGGTACGGGGGGCAAGCAATCAGCCCCAGCATTTT. It codes for CASSDPLGRVRGASNQPQHF.

The chain is built from TRBV28 and TRBJ1-1, with D possibly matching TRBD1 (5 bases). Trimming took 1 base from V and 8 from J, leaving 8 bases between them. The CDR3 length is 12 residues. From germline, CDR1 is MDHEN and CDR2 SYDVKM. This chain's CDR3 is CASSLLTEEAFF. CDR3 sequence (DNA): TGTGCCAGCAGTTTATTGACAGAGGAAGCTTTCTTT.

V and J are TRBV7-9 and TRBJ1-4; 9 bases agree with TRBD1. Germline V gives CDR1 SEHNR, CDR2 FQNEAQ (reference sequence). This CDR3 has 14 amino acids. The J segment lost 8 bases and the V segment lost 5 bases, leaving 6 bases of the junction unmatched. CDR3 nucleotide sequence: TGTGCCAGCAGCCCCGACAGGGGGGACGAAAAACTGTTTTTT. Translating gives CASSPDRGDEKLFF. The full variable domain, with the rest looked up from reference TRBV7-9 and TRBJ1-4, is DTGVSQNPRHKITKRGQNVTFRCDPISEHNRLYWYRQTLGQGPEFLTYFQNEAQLEKSRLLSDRFSAERPKGSFSTLEIQRTEQGDSAMYLCASSPDRGDEKLFFGSGTQLSVL.

The rearrangement uses TRBV6-5 and TRBJ2-5; TRBD1 might be the D (5 bases). Between the trimmed V and J ends, which lost 2 bases and 2 bases, there was a span of 9 bases. Germline assignment: CDR1 MNHEY and CDR2 SVGAGI. The CDR3 runs to 14 residues. CDR3 DNA: TGTGCCAGCAGTTACAGGGGTACTCAAGAGACCCAGTACTTC. This translates into CASSYRGTQETQYF.

CDR3 residues: CASSSGGDTQYF. As DNA, the CDR3 is TGTGCCAGCAGTTCAGGGGGAGATACGCAGTATTTT. The V call is TRBV27, the J call TRBJ2-3; 7 bases map to TRBD1. The J segment lost 5 bases and the V segment lost 4 bases, leaving 0 bases of the junction unmatched. The CDR3 spans 12 residues. Germline V gene data show CDR1 as MNHEY and CDR2 as SMNVEV (reference sequence).

This chain links TRBV6-6 with TRBJ1-6; 7 bases fit TRBD1. The junction had 13 bases not matched to a gene; V was cut back by 6 bases and J by 14 bases. Germline-derived CDR1 and CDR2 are MNHNY and SVGAGI (reference sequence). This CDR3 comprises 14 residues. CDR3 coding DNA: TGTGCCAGCAGCCCCGGACAGGCCGTGGACACCCTCCACTTT. Protein sequence: CASSPGQAVDTLHF.

The chain employs TRBV11-2 and TRBJ2-5; D unclear. V lost 5 bases to trimming and J lost 5 bases, with 9 bases between them. CDR1 and CDR2 (germline): SGHAT, FQNNGV. This CDR3 region has 12 residues. CDR3 sequence (DNA): TGTGCCAGCAGCCCCGAGGTGGAGACCCAGTACTTC. Translating it yields CASSPEVETQYF.

This sequence joins TRBV5-6 and TRBJ2-7, with 11 bases aligning to TRBD1. Losses at the gene ends were 2 bases for V and 2 bases for J; bases not matched to a gene: 6. The CDR3 sequence is 16 residues long. Looked up from germline, CDR1 is SGHDT and CDR2 is YYEEEE. Here the CDR3 DNA reads TGTGCCAGCAGCTTTGGACAGGGGGCGAAAACCTACGAGCAGTACTTC. This translates into CASSFGQGAKTYEQYF.

The chain has TRBV2 and TRBJ2-7; TRBD2 matches at 8 bases. With V trimmed by 6 bases and J by 4 bases, 5 bases remained unmatched. This CDR3 is built from 13 residues. Germline V gene sequence: CDR1 SNHLY, CDR2 FYNNEI. Written as DNA, the CDR3 is TGTGCCAGCAGCGGGACTAGAACTTACGAGCAGTACTTC. Protein: CASSGTRTYEQYF.

The chain links TRBV5-1 to TRBJ2-1; TRBD1 matches 7 bases. Trimming cost V 6 bases and J 9 bases; bases outside gene matches: 9. CDR3 size: 13 residues. Germline V gene data show CDR1 as SGHRS and CDR2 as YFSETQ. In DNA form, the CDR3 reads TGCGCCAGCAACTACGGACAGGAAGGTGAGCAGTTCTTC. Amino acid sequence: CASNYGQEGEQFF.

This clone has only a few counts. V is TRBV6-5 and J is TRBJ2-5; TRBD2 agrees at 16 bases. The CDR3 contains 14 residues. The germline gives CDR1 MNHEY, CDR2 SVGAGI. V shed 6 bases and J 7 bases; nucleotides not matched to a gene: 2. The CDR3 nucleotides are TGTGCCAGCAGGGGACTAGCGGGGGGGCCGACCCAGTACTTC. Translation gives CASRGLAGGPTQYF.

V usage is TRBV2 and J usage is TRBJ1-5; D is uncertain. V dropped 1 base and J dropped 7 bases, with 8 bases sitting between them. Germline assignment: CDR1 SNHLY and CDR2 FYNNEI. The CDR3 spans 13 residues. The CDR3 loop is CASSEGLDQPQHF. In DNA form, the CDR3 reads TGTGCCAGCAGTGAAGGGCTAGACCAGCCCCAGCATTTT.

DNA of the CDR3: TGTGCCAGCAGCGTAAGCCCCCGAGGGGAGCTGTTTTTT. It codes for CASSVSPRGELFF. The chain couples TRBV9 to TRBJ2-2; D ambiguous. CDR1 and CDR2 (germline): SGDLS, YYNGEE. The CDR3 has 13 residues. V lost 1 base and J lost 8, with 9 bases in between.

V and J are TRBV30 and TRBJ1-2, with D perhaps matching TRBD1 (6 bases). V shed 4 bases and J shed 9 bases, with 27 bases lying between them. CDR1 GTSNPN and CDR2 SVGIG come from the germline V gene (reference sequence). The CDR3 length is 16 residues. The CDR3 sequence is CAWIIHQKETGGSYTF. The CDR3 DNA reads as TGTGCCTGGATCATCCATCAGAAAGAGACAGGAGGTAGCTACACCTTC.

V is TRBV6-5 and J is TRBJ2-7; 10 bases align to TRBD2. CDR3 size: 16 residues. V lost 0 bases and J lost 3; bases outside the gene matches: 5. The germline V gene encodes CDR1 MNHEY and CDR2 SVGAGI. The CDR3 loop is CASSYSSGGTYYEQYF. CDR3 coding DNA: TGTGCCAGCAGTTACTCTAGCGGGGGGACCTACTACGAGCAGTACTTC.

V usage is TRBV2 and J usage is TRBJ2-2; TRBD2 aligns across 7 bases. Trimming cost V 4 bases and J 0 bases; bases outside gene matches: 5. Germline values: CDR1 SNHLY, CDR2 FYNNEI. This CDR3 is 16 amino acids long. The CDR3 region has the DNA TGTGCCAGCAGTGCATTTGGACTAGCGAACACCGGGGAGCTGTTTTTT. This gives the protein CASSAFGLANTGELFF. The complete variable domain, with remaining parts taken from reference TRBV2 and TRBJ2-2, reads EPEVTQTPSHQVTQMGQEVILRCVPISNHLYFYWYRQILGQKVEFLVSFYNNEISEKSEIFDDQFSVERPDGSNFTLKIRSTKLEDSAMYFCASSAFGLANTGELFFGEGSRLTVL.

The chain has TRBV7-9 and TRBJ1-1, with 8 positions matching TRBD1. CDR3 length: 14 amino acids. The trim removed 1 base at V and 4 bases at J, leaving 2 bases unmatched. Germline assignment: CDR1 SEHNR and CDR2 FQNEAQ (reference sequence). The chain's CDR3 is CASSLEQGGTEAFF. The CDR3 bases are TGTGCCAGCAGCTTAGAACAGGGGGGCACTGAAGCTTTCTTT. Full variable domain (rest looked up from reference TRBV7-9 and TRBJ1-1): DTGVSQNPRHKITKRGQNVTFRCDPISEHNRLYWYRQTLGQGPEFLTYFQNEAQLEKSRLLSDRFSAERPKGSFSTLEIQRTEQGDSAMYLCASSLEQGGTEAFFGQGTRLTVV.